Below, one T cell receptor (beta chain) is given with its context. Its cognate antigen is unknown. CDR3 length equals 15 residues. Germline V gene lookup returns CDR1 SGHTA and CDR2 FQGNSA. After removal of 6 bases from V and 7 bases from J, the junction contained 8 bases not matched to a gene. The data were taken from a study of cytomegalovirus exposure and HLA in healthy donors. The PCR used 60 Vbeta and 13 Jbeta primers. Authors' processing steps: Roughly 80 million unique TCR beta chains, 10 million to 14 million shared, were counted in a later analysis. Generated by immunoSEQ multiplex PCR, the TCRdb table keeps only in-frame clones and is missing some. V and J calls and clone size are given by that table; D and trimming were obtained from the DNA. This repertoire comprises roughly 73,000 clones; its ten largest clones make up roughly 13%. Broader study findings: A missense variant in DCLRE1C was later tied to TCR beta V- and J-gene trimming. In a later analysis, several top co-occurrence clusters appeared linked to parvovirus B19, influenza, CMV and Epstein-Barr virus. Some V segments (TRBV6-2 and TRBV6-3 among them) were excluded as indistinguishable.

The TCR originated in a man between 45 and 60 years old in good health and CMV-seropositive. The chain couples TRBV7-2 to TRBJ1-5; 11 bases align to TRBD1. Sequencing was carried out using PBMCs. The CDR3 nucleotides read TGTGCCAGCAGTTATCCGGGACAGGGGGGCCAGCCCCAGCATTTT. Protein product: CASSYPGQGGQPQHF.